This T cell receptor (beta chain) was retrieved from a study of T cell responses to AZD1222 COVID-19 vaccine. Study outcomes and limitations: Sampling that yielded the repertoires occurred only after the peak T cell response. Baseline seropositives among AZD1222 recipients totaled only 5 to 7.

This CDR3 is built from 14 residues. Trimming shortened V by 4 bases and J by 0 bases, and 7 bases separated the two germline ends. Germline CDR1 reads SGHTA; CDR2 reads FQGTGA. As for this clone: No antigen is known for it.

The data were produced by immunoSEQ multiplex PCR, yet TCRdb's version contains in-frame clones alone and is incomplete. The sample shows 110,000 to 150,000 clones, around 90% of them seen only once. Sample: peripheral blood, taken 28 days after the second AZD1222 dose. The chain uses TRBV7-3 and TRBJ2-1; D is unresolved. The source of this sequence is an adult who received the AZD1222 COVID-19 vaccine. CDR3 in amino acids: CASSSDASYNEQFF. As DNA, the CDR3 is TGTGCCAGCAGCTCGGACGCCTCCTACAATGAGCAGTTCTTC. Combining the CDR3 with reference TRBV7-3 and TRBJ2-1 gives the whole variable domain GAGVSQTPSNKVTEKGKYVELRCDPISGHTALYWYRQSLGQGPEFLIYFQGTGAADDSGLPNDRFFAVRPEGSVSTLKIQRTERGDSAVYLCASSSDASYNEQFFGPGTRLTVL.